This T cell receptor beta chain came from a study of PD-1 blockade in classical Hodgkin lymphoma. This sample's time point: newly diagnosed, previously untreated cHL patient sample. Newly diagnosed, untreated classical Hodgkin lymphoma PBMCs served as comparison. Study conclusions and caveats: The drivers behind the repertoire differences, possibly disease activity or prior therapy, remain undefined. Reports indicated that newly diagnosed patients had lower baseline TCR diversity than healthy donors did.

Turning to this clone: Its target is not known.

The V gene lost 2 bases and the J gene lost 12 bases, with 20 bases spanning the gap. The CDR3 is 15 amino acids. The germline CDR1 and CDR2 sequences are LNHDA and SQIVND (reference sequence). Sequenced by immunoSEQ multiplex PCR; TCRdb stores in-frame clones only, minus some. The sample has 17,000 or so clones, roughly 87% seen once; the top ten hold roughly 3.6%. This TCR came from a human donor with classical Hodgkin lymphoma. This chain links TRBV19 with TRBJ2-1; no firm D call. The sequenced sample was peripheral blood mononuclear cells (PBMCs). This CDR3 reads CASSIYTLYNEWQFF. DNA for the CDR3: TGTGCCAGTAGTATATACACCCTCTACAATGAGTGGCAGTTCTTC. The variable domain in full, with the rest retrieved from reference TRBV19 and TRBJ2-1, is DGGITQSPKYLFRKEGQNVTLSCEQNLNHDAMYWYRQDPGQGLRLIYYSQIVNDFQKGDIAEGYSVSREKKESFPLTVTSAQKNPTAFYLCASSIYTLYNEWQFFGPGTRLTVL.